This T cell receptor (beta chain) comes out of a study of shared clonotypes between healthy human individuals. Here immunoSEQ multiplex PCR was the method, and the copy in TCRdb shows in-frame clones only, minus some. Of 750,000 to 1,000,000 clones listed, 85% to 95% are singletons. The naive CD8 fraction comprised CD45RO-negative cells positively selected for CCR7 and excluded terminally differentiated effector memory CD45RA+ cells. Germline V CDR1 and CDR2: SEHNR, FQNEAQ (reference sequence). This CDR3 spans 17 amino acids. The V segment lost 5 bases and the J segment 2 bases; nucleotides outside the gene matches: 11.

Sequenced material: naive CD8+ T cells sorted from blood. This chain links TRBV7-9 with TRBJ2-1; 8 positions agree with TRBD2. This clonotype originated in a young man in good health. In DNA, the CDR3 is TGTGCCAGCAGCCCCCGAAGCGGGAGTCCCCCCTACAATGAGCAGTTCTTC. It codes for CASSPRSGSPPYNEQFF. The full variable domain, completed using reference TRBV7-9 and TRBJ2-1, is DTGVSQNPRHKITKRGQNVTFRCDPISEHNRLYWYRQTLGQGPEFLTYFQNEAQLEKSRLLSDRFSAERPKGSFSTLEIQRTEQGDSAMYLCASSPRSGSPPYNEQFFGPGTRLTVL.